The 12 T cell receptor beta chains below come from one sample, sequenced in a study of T-cell memory formation after mild COVID-19 (dated by TCRdb to the early 2020s). Libraries came from 5' RACE. TCRdb lists the instrument as Illumina NovaSeq 6000. In-frame beta chains were kept once TCRdb had trimmed the public reads at Q25 with fastp and called clones with MiXCR. Entries that share a CDR3 protein sequence are merged under the most common genes and DNA. The sample table records about 200,000 distinct CDR3 sequences; around 9.5% of these occur just once. The ten largest clones capture 3.5% to 4% of the sample. Material for sequencing was PBMCs or a T cell subset sorted from them (not recorded which). All receptors come from a man between 18 and 29 years old who had mild COVID-19 (a few samples of this study predate the infection). The sample titles of this study are shuffled in the database, so cell type and time point are left out; the donor was told from shared clones.

The V call is TRBV27, the J call TRBJ2-4, with a tentative D call TRBD2 (5 bases). Trimming removed 4 bases from V and 6 bases from J, with 13 bases in between. In germline, CDR1 is MNHEY, CDR2 SMNVEV (reference sequence). This CDR3 comprises 14 residues. The CDR3 here is CASSSRTLGNIQYF. The CDR3 DNA is TGTGCCAGCAGTTCTCGGACTCTTGGAAACATTCAGTACTTC.

V gene TRBV6-1 combines with J gene TRBJ1-2; D uncertain. Between the trimmed V and J ends, which lost 4 bases and 4 bases, there was a span of 10 bases. The germline CDR1 and CDR2 sequences are MNHNS and SASEGT. The CDR3 runs to 13 residues. The CDR3 loop is CASSVTTLYGYTF. CDR3 sequence (DNA): TGTGCCAGCAGTGTGACTACTCTCTATGGCTACACCTTC.

The V gene is TRBV5-1, the J gene TRBJ2-1; 8 bases are shared with TRBD1. Germline CDR1 and CDR2: SGHRS and YFSETQ. The V and J ends lost 4 bases and 4 bases, in that order; junction bases with no gene match: 7. This CDR3 contains 15 residues. The CDR3 reads CASSPDRASYNEQFF. In DNA form, the CDR3 reads TGCGCCAGCAGCCCGGACAGGGCATCATACAATGAGCAGTTCTTC.

The chain couples TRBV9 to TRBJ2-2; 8 bases are shared with TRBD2. The germline gives CDR1 SGDLS, CDR2 YYNGEE. Trimming removed 2 bases from V and 7 bases from J; junction bases left unmatched: 4. The length of the CDR3 is 14 residues. This chain's CDR3 is CASSVFSGNGELFF. The CDR3 bases are TGTGCCAGCAGCGTTTTTAGCGGGAACGGGGAGCTGTTTTTT.

Many counts were recorded for this clonotype. The rearrangement links TRBV5-6 to TRBJ2-3, with 9 bases matching TRBD2. Germline CDR1 is SGHDT and CDR2 is YYEEEE. V lost 1 base to trimming and J lost 5 bases; unmatched junction nucleotides: 5. The CDR3 runs to 15 residues. The CDR3: CASSLYLAGRDTQYF. In DNA, the CDR3 is TGTGCCAGCAGCTTGTACCTAGCGGGGAGAGATACGCAGTATTTT.

This clonotype has only a few counts. Germline and junction disagree at one end, which may indicate a read error. The rearrangement links TRBV15 to TRBJ1-6, with D maybe TRBD1 (5 bases). Germline V CDR1 and CDR2: LNHNV, YYDKDF (reference sequence). This CDR3 comprises 12 residues. Here the CDR3 reads CATSRDSSPLHF. In DNA form, the CDR3 reads TGTGCCACCAGCCGAGACAGTTCACCCCTCCACTTT.

The chain carries TRBV12-3 or TRBV12-4 and TRBJ1-5; TRBD1 agrees at 9 bases. The CDR3 length is 15 residues. With 6 bases clipped from V and 6 bases from J, the junction kept 9 bases outside the gene matches. The CDR3 DNA follows: TGTGCCAGCAGGCCCGGGACAGGGAAGGGTCAGCCCCAGCATTTT. Encoded protein: CASRPGTGKGQPQHF.

The V and J genes are TRBV20-1 and TRBJ2-2, with a possible D match to TRBD1 (6 bases). This CDR3 has 13 amino acids. V was pared by 3 bases and J by 6 bases, with 11 bases between. Looked up from germline, CDR1 is DFQATT and CDR2 is SNEGSKA (reference sequence). The CDR3 sequence: CSASLTGAGELFF. In DNA form, the CDR3 reads TGCAGTGCTAGCCTGACAGGCGCCGGGGAGCTGTTTTTT.

This clonotype was recorded a few times. This chain uses TRBV4-2 with TRBJ2-2; D is undetermined. Germline V gives CDR1 LGHNA, CDR2 YNFKEQ. There are 15 residues in the CDR3. V lost 0 bases to trimming and J lost 0 bases, with 5 bases between them. CDR3 DNA sequence: TGTGCCAGCAGCCAAGAGCACACGAACACCGGGGAGCTGTTTTTT. Residues: CASSQEHTNTGELFF.

This clonotype was counted between two and nine times. The V gene is TRBV20-1, the J gene TRBJ1-6; D not certain. Germline CDR1 DFQATT, CDR2 SNEGSKA (reference sequence). V gave up 2 bases and J gave up 10 bases, with 6 bases separating them. The CDR3 runs 11 residues. DNA for the CDR3: TGCAGTGCTAGATCAGGATCACCCCTCCACTTT. Protein: CSARSGSPLHF.

The V call is TRBV27, the J call TRBJ1-6; D is possibly TRBD1 (6 bases). The CDR3 covers 15 residues. Trimming pared 5 bases from V and 10 bases from J, leaving 18 bases between. Per germline, CDR1 MNHEY and CDR2 SMNVEV (reference sequence). CDR3 DNA: TGTGCCAGCAGTCCCGACTCACAGGGACGATCACCCCTCCACTTT. Amino acid sequence: CASSPDSQGRSPLHF.

The genes are TRBV4-1 and TRBJ1-2; 10 bases line up with TRBD1. Germline V CDR1 and CDR2: MGHRA, YSYEKL. CDR3 size: 14 residues. V lost 2 bases to trimming and J lost 10 bases; unmatched junction nucleotides: 7. As DNA, the CDR3 is TGCGCCAGCAGCCAACCGGGACAGGGGAGGAACTACACCTTC. This codes for CASSQPGQGRNYTF.